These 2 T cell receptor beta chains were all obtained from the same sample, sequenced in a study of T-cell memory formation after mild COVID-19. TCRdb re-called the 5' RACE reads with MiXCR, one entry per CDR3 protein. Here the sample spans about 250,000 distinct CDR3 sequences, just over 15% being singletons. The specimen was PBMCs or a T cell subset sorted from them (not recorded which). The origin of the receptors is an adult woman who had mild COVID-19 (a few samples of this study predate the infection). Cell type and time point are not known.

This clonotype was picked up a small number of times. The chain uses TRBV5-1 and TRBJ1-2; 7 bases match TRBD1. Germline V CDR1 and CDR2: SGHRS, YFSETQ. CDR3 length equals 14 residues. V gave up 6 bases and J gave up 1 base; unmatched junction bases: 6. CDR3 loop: CASTPGTVNYGYTF. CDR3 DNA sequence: TGCGCCAGCACACCCGGGACAGTTAACTATGGCTACACCTTC.

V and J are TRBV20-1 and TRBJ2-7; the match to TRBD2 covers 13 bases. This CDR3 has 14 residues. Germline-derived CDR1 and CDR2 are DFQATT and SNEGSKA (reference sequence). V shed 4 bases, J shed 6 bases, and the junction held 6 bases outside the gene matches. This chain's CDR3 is CSATGTSGTPEQYF. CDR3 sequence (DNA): TGCAGTGCTACGGGGACTAGCGGGACCCCCGAGCAGTACTTC.